Below, 14 T cell receptor beta chains from the same sample are listed, as sequenced in a study of cytomegalovirus exposure and HLA in healthy donors. Primers for the PCR totalled 60 Vbeta and 13 Jbeta. Clones were sequenced by immunoSEQ multiplex PCR, and TCRdb holds only the in-frame ones, with some missing. The sample consists of tens of thousands of clones, around 70% of them appearing once. The sample was PBMCs. The receptor set was obtained from a woman aged 50 to 60 in good health and CMV-seropositive.

The rearrangement links TRBV9 to TRBJ1-3, with unresolved D. Trimming stripped 4 bases from V and 3 bases from J, with 8 bases between. This CDR3 region has 13 residues. From germline, CDR1 is SGDLS and CDR2 YYNGEE. The CDR3 bases are TGTGCCAGCAGCCGGGATCTTGGAAACACCATATATTTT. Protein product: CASSRDLGNTIYF.

This rearrangement joins TRBV10-1 to TRBJ1-1; 7 bases map to TRBD1. J was trimmed by 4 bases and V by 5 bases; bases with no gene match: 7. Germline-derived CDR1 and CDR2 are WNHNN and SYGVQD (reference sequence). The CDR3 length is 14 residues. The CDR3 sequence is CASSFRPGGTEAFF. CDR3 bases: TGCGCCAGCAGTTTTCGCCCAGGGGGCACTGAAGCTTTCTTT.

This rearrangement joins TRBV7-7 to TRBJ2-1; 11 bases match TRBD1. The germline CDR1 and CDR2 sequences are SSHAT and FNYEAQ (reference sequence). The CDR3 loop spans 15 amino acids. As DNA, the CDR3 is TGTGCTAGCTCGACCGGGACAGGGGGGTACAATGAGCAGTTCTTC. The encoded protein is CASSTGTGGYNEQFF.

The V gene is TRBV28, the J gene TRBJ1-6, with D hard to call. The V end was cut by 7 bases, the J end by 4 bases, with 17 bases between. Looked up from germline, CDR1 is MDHEN and CDR2 is SYDVKM. The CDR3 loop spans 16 amino acids. CDR3 sequence: CASTRIGGSYNSPLHF. The CDR3 bases are TGTGCCAGCACCCGCATCGGCGGATCTTATAATTCACCCCTCCACTTT.

The chain carries TRBV14 and TRBJ2-7, with 7 bases aligning to TRBD1. CDR1 is SGHDN, CDR2 FVKESK, per germline. The junction had 6 bases not matched to a gene; V was cut back by 1 base and J by 3 bases. The CDR3 length is 15 residues. The CDR3, as DNA: TGTGCCAGCAGCCAAGGTAGGAACAGGGGCTACGAGCAGTACTTC. Its protein is CASSQGRNRGYEQYF.

The genes are TRBV20-1 and TRBJ1-4; D unresolved. This CDR3 contains 11 residues. Deletions cut 5 bases from V and 4 bases from J, with 5 bases between. Per germline, CDR1 DFQATT and CDR2 SNEGSKA (reference sequence). CDR3 amino acids: CSAYNNEKLFF. The CDR3 DNA sequence: TGCAGTGCTTATAATAATGAAAAACTGTTTTTT.

This clone was detected only a few times. The chain links TRBV11-3 to TRBJ2-5; 11 nucleotides line up with TRBD1. Losses at the gene ends were 5 bases for V and 4 bases for J; bases not matched to a gene: 9. This CDR3 is 16 amino acids long. Germline V gene sequence: CDR1 SGHNT, CDR2 YENEEA. CDR3 coding DNA: TGTGCCAGCAGCGAAGGACAGGGGGCCGGAATAGAGACCCAGTACTTC. As protein: CASSEGQGAGIETQYF.

The V gene is TRBV9, the J gene TRBJ2-3, with unresolved D. The CDR3 contains 15 residues. CDR1 and CDR2 (germline): SGDLS, YYNGEE. Trimming removed 4 bases from V and 0 bases from J, with 12 bases in between. CDR3 in amino acids: CASSPGGLSTDTQYF. The CDR3 coding sequence is TGTGCCAGCAGCCCCGGTGGTCTAAGCACAGATACGCAGTATTTT.

The chain employs TRBV4-2 and TRBJ2-1; TRBD1 matches at 12 bases. V lost 3 bases to trimming and J lost 8 bases; unmatched junction nucleotides: 14. The V gene's germline CDR1 is LGHNA and CDR2 YNFKEQ. This CDR3 has 18 residues. CDR3 bases: TGTGCCAGCAGCCATAGAGGGACAGGGGGCGCAAGGGGCGATGAGCAGTTCTTC. Translation gives CASSHRGTGGARGDEQFF.

This sequence joins TRBV19 and TRBJ2-5; 8 nucleotides agree with TRBD1. The V gene end was trimmed by 3 bases and the J gene end by 2 bases; junction bases not matched to a gene: 5. The CDR3 length is 15 residues. The germline CDR1 and CDR2 sequences are LNHDA and SQIVND (reference sequence). CDR3 loop: CASSINRGTQETQYF. CDR3 bases: TGTGCCAGTAGTATTAACAGGGGGACGCAAGAGACCCAGTACTTC.

V is TRBV6-1 and J is TRBJ2-7; 10 nucleotides align to TRBD1. J was trimmed by 4 bases and V by 10 bases; bases with no gene match: 13. The germline CDR1 and CDR2 sequences are MNHNS and SASEGT. CDR3 length: 15 residues. The CDR3: CATSPVWDRGYEQYF. The CDR3 nucleotides are TGTGCCACCAGCCCAGTCTGGGACAGGGGTTACGAGCAGTACTTC.

This chain uses TRBV19 with TRBJ2-1, with 7 bases identical to TRBD1. Germline V gene sequence: CDR1 LNHDA, CDR2 SQIVND (reference sequence). Unmatched junction bases numbered 9, after V lost 6 bases and J lost 4 bases. The CDR3 totals 15 residues. The CDR3 spells CASRFRDSGYNEQFF. The CDR3 DNA sequence: TGTGCCAGTAGATTCCGGGACAGCGGATACAATGAGCAGTTCTTC.

V and J are TRBV19 and TRBJ1-2, with a tentative D call TRBD1 (6 bases). V lost 3 bases and J 7 bases, leaving 18 bases between the germline ends. The CDR3 spans 15 residues. Germline V gene sequence: CDR1 LNHDA, CDR2 SQIVND (reference sequence). In nucleotides, the CDR3 is TGTGCCAGTAGTATGGGGTCAGGGGATTGGACTGGCTACACCTTC. Residues: CASSMGSGDWTGYTF.

The rearrangement uses TRBV7-2 and TRBJ1-1; TRBD1 is a possible D gene (5 bases). There are 16 residues in the CDR3. Per germline, CDR1 SGHTA and CDR2 FQGNSA. V lost 5 bases, J lost 0 bases, and 16 bases lay in between. In nucleotides, the CDR3 is TGTGCCAGCAGCCAAAGGACATTCCAGATGAACACTGAAGCTTTCTTT. Protein: CASSQRTFQMNTEAFF.